The 20 T cell receptor beta chains listed next were all sequenced from one sample in a study of naive and memory T cell subsets. Two oligonucleotides, mixed equimolar, formed the beta constant-region primer covering TRBC1 and TRBC2. One entry per CDR3 protein, called by TCRdb with MiXCR from the UMI-ligation and nested PCR reads. The sample has about 85,000 distinct CDR3 sequences, around 13% seen once; the top ten hold 0.7% to 0.95%. What was sequenced was central memory CD4+ T cells from blood. The receptors come from a human donor in good health.

There are many counts of this clonotype. J is TRBJ2-2 and V is TRBV7-6; TRBD2 agrees at 11 bases. This CDR3 spans 16 amino acids. Germline loops: CDR1 SGHVS, CDR2 FNYEAQ. Germline trimming cut 5 bases from V and 7 bases from J; bases unmatched to any gene: 9. CDR3 sequence (DNA): TGTGCCAGCAGCCCAACTAGCGGGAGTAGTCACGGGGAGCTGTTTTTT. It yields the protein CASSPTSGSSHGELFF.

This clonotype was observed a handful of times. The chain employs TRBV7-9 and TRBJ2-3, with 9 bases lining up with TRBD2. Per germline, CDR1 SEHNR and CDR2 FQNEAQ (reference sequence). The length of the CDR3 is 17 residues. V was clipped by 4 bases and J by 2 bases; unmatched bases: 10. CDR3 DNA: TGTGCCAGCAGCTCCCCTAAACTAGCGGGTAACACAGATACGCAGTATTTT. Its protein is CASSSPKLAGNTDTQYF.

This clonotype was recorded at least ten times. As DNA, the CDR3 is TGCAGCGTAACCCGACAGGGGAACACTGAAGCTTTCTTT. It encodes CSVTRQGNTEAFF. The chain combines TRBV29-1 with TRBJ1-1; 7 nucleotides align to TRBD1. Germline V lookup: CDR1 SQVTM, CDR2 ANQGSEA. The CDR3 spans 13 residues. J gave up 1 base and V 6 bases, and 5 bases lay outside the gene matches.

This clonotype was seen repeatedly, ten times or more. The chain carries TRBV2 and TRBJ2-6, with 8 nucleotides matching TRBD1. The length of the CDR3 is 14 residues. The germline CDR1 and CDR2 sequences are SNHLY and FYNNEI. Losses at the gene ends were 6 bases for V and 6 bases for J; bases not matched to a gene: 4. Here the CDR3 reads CASRTGVSANVLTF. Written as DNA, the CDR3 is TGTGCCAGCAGGACAGGGGTTTCGGCCAACGTCCTGACTTTC.

J is TRBJ1-6 and V is TRBV11-2; D might be TRBD1 (5 bases). Looked up from germline, CDR1 is SGHAT and CDR2 is FQNNGV. This CDR3 region has 15 residues. V was cut by 1 base and J by 9 bases, with 13 bases left in between. CDR3 amino acids: CASSLVEGDTSPLHF. CDR3 nucleotide sequence: TGTGCCAGCAGCTTAGTCGAAGGGGATACTTCACCCCTCCACTTT.

J is TRBJ2-7 and V is TRBV15; D not certain. This CDR3 has 12 amino acids. Germline-derived CDR1 and CDR2 are LNHNV and YYDKDF (reference sequence). V lost 3 bases to trimming and J lost 3 bases, with 6 bases between them. CDR3 amino acids: CATSRADYEQYF. CDR3 nucleotides: TGTGCCACCAGCAGGGCGGACTACGAGCAGTACTTC.

V gene TRBV7-9 combines with J gene TRBJ1-5, with D hard to call. CDR3 length: 13 amino acids. The germline gives CDR1 SEHNR, CDR2 FQNEAQ (reference sequence). V gave up 2 bases and J gave up 4 bases, with 6 bases separating them. CDR3 coding DNA: TGTGCCAGCAGCTTAAAGAATAATCAGCCCCAGCATTTT. This codes for CASSLKNNQPQHF.

This clonotype was seen at least ten times. The chain uses TRBV2 and TRBJ2-7; 7 bases map to TRBD2. V lost 3 bases, J lost 0 bases, and 2 bases stayed unmatched. CDR1 is SNHLY, CDR2 FYNNEI, per germline. This CDR3 has 14 amino acids. CDR3 nucleotide sequence: TGTGCCAGCAGTGATACTAGCGCCTCCTACGAGCAGTACTTC. Amino acids: CASSDTSASYEQYF.

The V call is TRBV10-1, the J call TRBJ2-1; D remains unclear. Trimming took 3 bases from V and 3 from J, leaving 15 bases between them. Germline CDR1 and CDR2: WNHNN and SYGVQD (reference sequence). CDR3 length equals 16 residues. CDR3 DNA: TGCGCCAGCAGTGACTCCGGACGAAATTTCTACAATGAGCAGTTCTTC. It translates to CASSDSGRNFYNEQFF.

This clonotype was observed at least ten times. This rearrangement joins TRBV4-2 to TRBJ2-5; 8 nucleotides line up with TRBD1. V trimming: 4 bases; J trimming: 2 bases; junction bases outside the gene matches: 12. Germline V lookup: CDR1 LGHNA, CDR2 YNFKEQ. CDR3 length: 17 residues. The CDR3 is CASSPPRTGITQETQYF. In DNA, the CDR3 is TGTGCCAGCAGCCCCCCCCGGACAGGGATAACACAAGAGACCCAGTACTTC.

This clonotype was detected a few times. The gene calls are TRBV10-3 and TRBJ2-3; D remains ambiguous. Germline CDR1 reads ENHRY; CDR2 reads SYGVKD. CDR3 length equals 14 residues. Between the trimmed V and J ends, which lost 5 bases and 4 bases, there was a span of 13 bases. The CDR3 protein is CAISRDNQADTQYF. CDR3 sequence (DNA): TGTGCCATCAGTCGAGACAACCAGGCAGATACGCAGTATTTT.

This clonotype was picked up many times. The gene calls are TRBV11-1 and TRBJ2-1; tentative D call: TRBD2 (6 bases). The CDR3 has 15 residues. V lost 4 bases, J lost 9 bases, and 19 bases lay in between. CDR1 and CDR2 from the germline V gene are SGHAT and FQDESV (reference sequence). This CDR3 is CASSSGADRVGEQFF. The DNA for the CDR3 is TGTGCCAGCAGCTCGGGAGCGGACCGGGTAGGTGAGCAGTTCTTC.

About this clonotype: Germline is not matched at one junction end, which may reflect a read error. The rearrangement links TRBV27 to TRBJ2-3; TRBD2 matches 10 bases. Germline-derived CDR1 and CDR2 are MNHEY and SMNVEV (reference sequence). This CDR3 contains 16 residues. CDR3 sequence: CASSSYSSGSTDTQYF. Here the CDR3 DNA reads TGTGCCAGCAGTTCCTACTCTAGCGGGAGCACAGATACACAGTATTTT.

This chain uses TRBV7-6 with TRBJ2-1; 9 bases line up with TRBD2. CDR1 is SGHVS and CDR2 is FNYEAQ in the germline V gene. The V and J ends lost 7 bases and 5 bases, in that order; junction bases with no gene match: 0. The CDR3 is made up of 12 amino acids. The CDR3 protein is CASTSGDNEQFF. In DNA, the CDR3 is TGTGCCAGCACTAGCGGGGACAATGAGCAGTTCTTC.

This clonotype was found a few times. This chain uses TRBV6-1 with TRBJ1-5; the match to TRBD1 covers 9 bases. CDR1 is MNHNS, CDR2 SASEGT, per germline. The ends lost 8 bases at V and 4 bases at J; junction bases unmatched: 9. The CDR3 totals 15 residues. CDR3 in DNA: TGTGCCAGCTCCTTTAACAGGGGGCCTAATCAGCCCCAGCATTTT. Translated, it gives CASSFNRGPNQPQHF.

The V gene is TRBV18, the J gene TRBJ1-2, with TRBD1 as a possible D gene (5 bases). Trimming cost V 3 bases and J 0 bases, with 17 bases left between them. The CDR3 runs to 17 residues. Germline-derived CDR1 and CDR2 are KGHSH and LQKENI. The CDR3 loop reads CASSPGTEPRANYGYTF. In DNA, the CDR3 is TGTGCCAGCTCACCGGGGACGGAGCCGAGAGCTAACTATGGCTACACCTTC.

This clonotype was picked up a small number of times. CDR3: CSASPSETAIEAFF. The CDR3 DNA reads as TGCAGTGCTAGCCCCTCCGAAACAGCCATTGAAGCTTTCTTT. V usage is TRBV20-1 and J usage is TRBJ1-1; D uncertain. CDR3 length: 14 residues. V was pared by 3 bases and J by 7 bases, with 18 bases between. Germline V gene lookup returns CDR1 DFQATT and CDR2 SNEGSKA (reference sequence).

The sample holds many counts of this clonotype. The chain combines TRBV6-1 with TRBJ2-7; D remains ambiguous. Germline V gives CDR1 MNHNS, CDR2 SASEGT. The CDR3 length is 13 residues. Trimming pared 2 bases from V and 3 bases from J, leaving 8 bases between. DNA for the CDR3: TGTGCCAGCAGTGAACAAGGGATCTACGAGCAGTACTTC. Protein product: CASSEQGIYEQYF.

This clonotype appeared a few times. The rearrangement links TRBV18 to TRBJ2-5, with D unresolved. The V and J ends lost 6 bases and 1 base respectively, with 9 bases between them. There are 13 residues in the CDR3. The germline V gene has CDR1 KGHSH and CDR2 LQKENI. The CDR3 coding sequence is TGTGCCAGCTCCGTACAAAGCCAAGAGACCCAGTACTTC. Its translation: CASSVQSQETQYF.

The chain is built from TRBV27 and TRBJ1-1; D is uncertain. CDR1 MNHEY and CDR2 SMNVEV come from the germline V gene (reference sequence). V was cut by 6 bases and J by 4 bases, with 12 bases left in between. The CDR3 contains 13 residues. CDR3 sequence: CASSPGSGTEAFF. The CDR3 DNA reads as TGTGCCAGCAGCCCGGGTAGCGGCACTGAAGCTTTCTTT.